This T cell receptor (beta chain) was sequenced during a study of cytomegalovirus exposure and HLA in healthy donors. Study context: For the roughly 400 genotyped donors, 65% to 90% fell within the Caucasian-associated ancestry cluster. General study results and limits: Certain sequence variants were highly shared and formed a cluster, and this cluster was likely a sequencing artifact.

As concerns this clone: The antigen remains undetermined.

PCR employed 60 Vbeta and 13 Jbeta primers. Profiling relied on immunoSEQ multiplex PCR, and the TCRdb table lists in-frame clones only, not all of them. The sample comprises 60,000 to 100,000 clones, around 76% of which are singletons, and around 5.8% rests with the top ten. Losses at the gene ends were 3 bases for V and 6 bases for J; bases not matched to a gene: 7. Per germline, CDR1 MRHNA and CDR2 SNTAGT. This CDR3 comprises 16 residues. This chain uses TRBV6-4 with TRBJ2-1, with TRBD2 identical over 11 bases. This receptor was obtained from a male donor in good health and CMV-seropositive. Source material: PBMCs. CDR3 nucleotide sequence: TGTGCCAGCAGTGAAATCCCGGGACTAGCGGTCAATGAGCAGTTCTTC. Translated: CASSEIPGLAVNEQFF.